Listed below are T cell receptor beta chains from one sample, sequenced in a study of identical twins. TCRdb called the 5' RACE reads again in MiXCR, with one record for every CDR3 protein. The sample lists 1.5 million to 2 million distinct CDR3 sequences, around 29% occurring once. The sample comprised cord blood. The origin of the receptors is a newborn girl in good health. Both conserved end residues are part of each CDR3. A D gene is named only where the DNA matches it firmly. Clone sizes are given selectively: once, few, many, or a class where the clone is expanded.

>-|-|TRBV29-1|TRBJ1-1
TGCAGCGTCATGGAGGGGAGGAACGCTGAAGCTTTCTTT
CSVMEGRNAEAFF
>-|-|TRBV27|TRBJ1-6
TGTGCCAGCAGTCCATACGCGACGGGTAATTCACCCCTCCACTTT
CASSPYATGNSPLHF
>-|TRBD2|TRBV27|TRBJ2-2
TGTGCCAGCAGTTGGGGGGGACTCACCGGGGAGCTGTTTTTT
CASSWGGLTGELFF
>few|TRBD1|TRBV7-2|TRBJ1-4
TGTGCCAGCAGCAGACGAGGACAGGGGTTTGAAAAACTGTTTTTT
CASSRRGQGFEKLFF
>-|-|TRBV19|TRBJ2-5
TGTGCCAGTAGCACCGGTCGGAGGCTTACAGCCCAAGAGACCCAGTACTTC
CASSTGRRLTAQETQYF
>-|TRBD1|TRBV20-1|TRBJ1-2
TGCAGTGCTGGGACAGGGGGCTATGGCCACACCTTC
CSAGTGGYGHTF
>-|-|TRBV9|TRBJ2-1
TGTGCCAGCAGCCCCCAAGTCACAAATGAGCAGTTCTTC
CASSPQVTNEQFF
>few|-|TRBV12-5|TRBJ1-4
TGTGCTAGTGGTTTGAAGGGGTCTAATGAAAAACTGTTTTTT
CASGLKGSNEKLFF
>many|TRBD1|TRBV10-3|TRBJ2-5
TGTGCCATCAGGGGACAGGAACAAGAGACCCAGTACTTC
CAIRGQEQETQYF
>-|-|TRBV2|TRBJ2-7
TGTGCCAGCAGTGAGAGGCAGGGGAAGACCGAGCAGTACTTC
CASSERQGKTEQYF
>-|-|TRBV28|TRBJ1-1
TGTGCCAGCAGCCCCCCTAGCGGGGGCGACACTGAAGCTTTCTTT
CASSPPSGGDTEAFF
>many|-|TRBV28|TRBJ2-7
TGTGCCAGCAGTTGGGGCAGGGGCTACGAGCAGTACTTC
CASSWGRGYEQYF
>-|TRBD2|TRBV20-1|TRBJ2-1
TGCAGTGCTAGATGGCTAGCGGGTGTCAATGAGCGGTTCTTC
CSARWLAGVNERFF
>-|-|TRBV7-9|TRBJ1-1
TGTGCCAGCAGCTCCTCTTCCCAGTTGGGCACTGAAGCTTTCTTT
CASSSSSQLGTEAFF
>-|TRBD2|TRBV12-3/TRBV12-4|TRBJ2-5
TGTGCCAGCGGTTTATCGGCTAGCGGGAGGACAGAGACCCAGTACTTC
CASGLSASGRTETQYF
>-|TRBD2|TRBV19|TRBJ2-3
TGTGCCAGTAGTCCAACCAGACGACTAGCGGGGGCCACAGATACGCAGTATTTT
CASSPTRRLAGATDTQYF
>few|-|TRBV7-2|TRBJ2-4
TGTGCCAGCAGCTTCATCGGGCCGGCCGGGTCCAAAAACATTCAGTACTTC
CASSFIGPAGSKNIQYF
>few|TRBD2|TRBV4-2|TRBJ2-1
TGTGTCAGCAGCCAAGATAGCGGGAGAACATATGAGCAGTTCTTC
CVSSQDSGRTYEQFF
>-|-|TRBV3-1|TRBJ1-6
TGTGCCAGCAGCCGGTGGGACTTTCGGGGTTCACCCCTCCACTTT
CASSRWDFRGSPLHF
>-|-|TRBV7-9|TRBJ1-1
TGTGCCAGCAGCGCCACAGGGTTTGAGAACACTGAAGCTTTCTTT
CASSATGFENTEAFF
>few|TRBD2|TRBV20-1|TRBJ2-3
TGCAGTGCTAGAGGGGGCTCCGGGACTAGCGTGCGCACAGATACGCAGTATTTT
CSARGGSGTSVRTDTQYF
>once|-|TRBV20-1|TRBJ2-5
TGCAGTGCTAGCCGACTAACCTTCGGGGAAGAGACCCAGTACTTC
CSASRLTFGEETQYF
>few|TRBD2|TRBV14|TRBJ2-1
TGTGCCAGCACCGAGGGACTAGCGGGAACTTTGCAGTTCTTC
CASTEGLAGTLQFF
>-|TRBD1|TRBV3-1|TRBJ1-2
TGTGCCAGCAGCGTATGGACAGGCCATGGCTACACCTTC
CASSVWTGHGYTF
>few|TRBD2|TRBV20-1|TRBJ2-1
TGCAGTCCGGCTAGCGGGAGCAATGAGCAGTTCTTC
CSPASGSNEQFF
>-|TRBD1|TRBV6-5|TRBJ1-2
TGTGCCAGCAGGCCTGGGACAGTACTCTATGGCTACACCTTC
CASRPGTVLYGYTF
>few|-|TRBV5-8|TRBJ2-1
TGTGCCAGCAGCTTGAGCACAACCTACAATGAGCAGTTCTTC
CASSLSTTYNEQFF
>-|-|TRBV6-6|TRBJ2-1
TGTGCCAGCAGTTACTCGTCAGGGGGGATCGAGCAGTTCTTC
CASSYSSGGIEQFF
>-|TRBD1|TRBV28|TRBJ2-7
TGTGCCAGCAGTTTCAGGCCGGGACAGGGGTACGAGCAGTACTTC
CASSFRPGQGYEQYF
>-|-|TRBV13|TRBJ2-3
TGTGCCAGCAGCCCCCGGTCGGGGCATACGCAGTATTTT
CASSPRSGHTQYF
>few|TRBD2|TRBV7-2|TRBJ2-5
TGTGCCAGCGCCCAACGGCGGGGGTACCAAGAGACCCAGTACTTC
CASAQRRGYQETQYF
>-|-|TRBV27|TRBJ1-6
TGTGCCAGCAGTCATCGCAGGGGACGTATAGATTCACCCCTCCACTTT
CASSHRRGRIDSPLHF
>-|-|TRBV27|TRBJ1-5
TGTGCCGTGGGGGGAGATAATCAGCCCCAGCATTTT
CAVGGDNQPQHF
>few|-|TRBV6-1|TRBJ2-4
TGTGCCAGCAGTGAAGTCCAAAGGCTTCCAGCCAAAAACATTCAGTACTTC
CASSEVQRLPAKNIQYF
>few|TRBD1|TRBV15|TRBJ1-5
TGTGCCACCAGCAGAGCCCGGGACAGAATCAGCAATCAGCCCCAGCATTTT
CATSRARDRISNQPQHF
>few|TRBD1|TRBV4-1|TRBJ2-5
TGCGCCAGCAGCCAAGGAAGCGGGACAGGGGGCTTGGAGACCCAGTACTTC
CASSQGSGTGGLETQYF
>few|-|TRBV4-1|TRBJ2-4
TGCGCCAGCAGCCAAGAAGTGTCAGGTGGTGGGGAGCAGTACTTC
CASSQEVSGGGEQYF
>few|TRBD1|TRBV28|TRBJ1-2
TGTGCCAGCAGTTTGTTGGGACAGGGGGCGACTGGCTACACCTTC
CASSLLGQGATGYTF
>-|TRBD1|TRBV19|TRBJ1-5
TGTGCCAGTACCCCACAGGGGGGCAATCAGCCCCAGCATTTT
CASTPQGGNQPQHF
>-|-|TRBV27|TRBJ2-7
TGTGCCAGCAGTTTTGACAGGTACAATGAGCAGTACTTC
CASSFDRYNEQYF
>few|-|TRBV4-2|TRBJ2-3
TGTGCCAGCAGCCAAGGCCAAATCTATACAGATACGCAGTATTTT
CASSQGQIYTDTQYF
>-|TRBD2|TRBV9|TRBJ2-3
TGTGCCAGCAGGGGGAGGGTATATACGCAGTATTTT
CASRGRVYTQYF
>-|TRBD2|TRBV20-1|TRBJ2-7
TGCAGTGCCACGACGATGACTAGCGGAAAATTATACGAGCAGTACTTC
CSATTMTSGKLYEQYF
>-|TRBD1|TRBV12-3/TRBV12-4|TRBJ2-3
TGTGCCAGCAGTTTAGGTCAAGACAGGGTGCGAGTCACAGATGTGCAGTATTTT
CASSLGQDRVRVTDVQYF
>-|TRBD2|TRBV20-1|TRBJ2-5
TGCAGTGCTAGCCGAGCGGGGGTTCTTGATGAGCAGTACTTC
CSASRAGVLDEQYF
>-|-|TRBV5-5|TRBJ2-3
TGTGCCAGCAGCTTGGTGCACTCCTCATCCACAGATACGCAGTATTTT
CASSLVHSSSTDTQYF
>few|-|TRBV13|TRBJ1-6
TGTGCCAGCAGCAAAAACCACCAGGGTTCGGATTCACCCCTCCACTTT
CASSKNHQGSDSPLHF
>-|-|TRBV4-2|TRBJ2-4
TGTGCCAGCAGCCGAGAAAGTAGAAACATTCAGTACTTC
CASSRESRNIQYF
>-|TRBD2|TRBV20-1|TRBJ2-5
TGCAGTGCTAGAGATCGGGAGGGACTAGCGGCTAACTCCTACAATGAGCAGTACTTC
CSARDREGLAANSYNEQYF
>-|-|TRBV27|TRBJ1-2
TGTGCCAGCACCCCGGGACGGACCTGTGGCTACACCTTC
CASTPGRTCGYTF
>-|-|TRBV20-1|TRBJ1-5
TGCAGTGCTAGCGCAGGGATGAGGCAGCCCCAGCATTTT
CSASAGMRQPQHF
>few|TRBD1|TRBV7-8|TRBJ1-2
TGTGCCAGCAGCTTATTTTTGGACAGGGCCTATGGCTACACCTTC
CASSLFLDRAYGYTF